The text below deals with one T cell receptor (beta chain). No antigen is known for it. This specimen belongs to a study of cytomegalovirus exposure and HLA in healthy donors. At the level of the study: In a previous analysis, 100 million to 140 million unique TCR beta sequences were found from some 200 million T cells. Study-level points and caveats: The HLA-A and HLA-B alleles of most subjects were reportedly predicted accurately from TCR beta sequences. In an earlier analysis, most TCR beta V segments were productive about 90% or about 30% of the time.

Per germline, CDR1 MNHEY and CDR2 SMNVEV (reference sequence). J was trimmed by 3 bases and V by 3 bases; bases with no gene match: 5. The CDR3 has 15 amino acids. This PCR relied on a set of 60 Vbeta primers and 13 Jbeta primers. Here immunoSEQ multiplex PCR was the method, and the copy in TCRdb shows in-frame clones only, minus some. The profile covers about 100,000 clones, with 75% to 85% appearing a single time and 1.2% taken by the ten largest. The sequenced material came from PBMCs. The chain recombines TRBV27 with TRBJ2-7; 10 nucleotides line up with TRBD2. This TCR came from a young woman in good health and CMV-seronegative. CDR3 DNA sequence: TGTGCCAGCAGTTTCGGGCCTAGCGGGAGCTACGAGCAGTACTTC. It encodes CASSFGPSGSYEQYF.